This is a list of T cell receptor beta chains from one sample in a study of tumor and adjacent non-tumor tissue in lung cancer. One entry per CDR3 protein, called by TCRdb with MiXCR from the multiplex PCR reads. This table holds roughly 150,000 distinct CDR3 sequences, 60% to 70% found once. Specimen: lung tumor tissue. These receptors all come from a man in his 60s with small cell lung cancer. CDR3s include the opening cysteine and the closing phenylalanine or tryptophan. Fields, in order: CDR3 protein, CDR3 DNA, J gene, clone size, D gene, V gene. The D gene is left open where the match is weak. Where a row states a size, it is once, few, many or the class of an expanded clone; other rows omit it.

CASSLGWAGNYEQYF TGTGCCAGCAGCTTGGGTTGGGCTGGCAACTACGAGCAGTACTTC TRBJ2-7 . . TRBV13
CSARDRAWQPQHF TGCAGTGCGCGGGACAGGGCATGGCAGCCCCAGCATTTT TRBJ1-5 many TRBD1 TRBV20-1
CASTLAGMSAGELFF TGTGCCAGTACCTTAGCGGGAATGAGCGCCGGGGAGCTGTTTTTT TRBJ2-2 . TRBD2 TRBV12-3/TRBV12-4
CASSLMLNNEQFF TGTGCCAGCAGCTTAATGCTCAACAATGAGCAGTTCTTT TRBJ2-1 . . TRBV11-2
CASSSSGAATYHKAFF TGTGCCAGCAGTTCTTCAGGGGCTGCTACATATCACAAAGCTTTCTTT TRBJ1-1 few . TRBV12-3/TRBV12-4
CTSSAPGLANEQFF TGTACCAGTAGCGCCCCCGGCCTTGCAAATGAGCAGTTCTTC TRBJ2-1 few . TRBV11-3
CSALVTGSSAGKLFF TGCAGTGCTCTCGTAACAGGGAGTAGTGCCGGGAAGCTGTTTTTT TRBJ2-2 . . TRBV20-1
CVDGWTKRTDTQFF TGTGTCGACGGTTGGACTAAGCGCACAGATACGCAGTTTTTT TRBJ2-3 . . TRBV14
CASSYSTRGWGDQPQHF TGTGCCAGCAGTTACTCGACCAGGGGATGGGGGGATCAGCCCCAGCATTTT TRBJ1-5 many . TRBV6-2/TRBV6-3
CPSTVVGQVGHTIYF TGTCCCAGCACTGTGGTGGGACAGGTCGGACACACCATATATTTT TRBJ1-3 . TRBD1 TRBV6-1
CASSEQGDQPQHF TGTGCCAGCAGTGAGCAAGGGGATCAGCCCCAGCATTTT TRBJ1-5 few . TRBV6-1
CASSFALRRGAAGELFF TGTGCCAGCAGTTTTGCACTGAGACGGGGGGCCGCCGGGGAGCTGTTTTTT TRBJ2-2 few . TRBV28
CATSTIGLAANEQFF TGTGCCACCAGTACCATAGGACTAGCGGCCAATGAGCAGTTCTTC TRBJ2-1 . TRBD2 TRBV24-1
CSVCGDSYSYTF TGCAGCGTCTGTGGGGACAGCTATAGTTACACCTTC TRBJ1-2 . TRBD1 TRBV29-1
CSVGKDSLETQYF TGCAGCGTTGGTAAAGACAGTTTGGAGACCCAGTACTTC TRBJ2-5 many . TRBV29-1
CAWTDGRLGANIGELFF TGTGCCTGGACGGATGGACGACTTGGAGCGAACATAGGGGAGCTGTTTTTT TRBJ2-2 . . TRBV30
CASGDLVGYTF TGTGCCAGCGGGGACCTTGTAGGCTACACCTTC TRBJ1-2 . . TRBV6-2/TRBV6-3
CASSLGREGEKLFF TGTGCCAGCAGCTTGGGCAGGGAAGGTGAAAAACTGTTTTTT TRBJ1-4 few . TRBV5-4
CASNLFLGQGHGYTF TGTGCCAGCAACTTGTTCTTGGGACAGGGACATGGCTACACCTTC TRBJ1-2 . TRBD1 TRBV5-6
CSASRTRTADTQYF TGCAGTGCTAGCCGTACCAGAACCGCAGATACGCAGTATTTT TRBJ2-3 few . TRBV20-1
CASSSQFDQPQHF TGTGCCAGCAGCTCCCAGTTCGATCAGCCCCAGCATTTT TRBJ1-5 . . TRBV5-6
CASRLKGTEGYTF TGTGCCAGTCGTCTAAAGGGGACGGAAGGCTACACCTTC TRBJ1-2 . . TRBV6-2/TRBV6-3
CASSQDTGGNTGELFF TGTGCCAGCAGCCAAGACACAGGGGGGAACACCGGGGAGCTGTTTTTT TRBJ2-2 few TRBD1 TRBV4-2
CSVLCRNYGYTF TGTAGCGTTTTATGCCGTAACTATGGCTACACCTTC TRBJ1-2 . . TRBV29-1
CASSASGIQHF TGCGCCAGCAGTGCGTCGGGGATCCAGCATTTT TRBJ1-5 . . TRBV10-2
CSIRDPKETEQSF TGCAGTATTAGAGACCCTAAGGAGACTGAGCAGTCCTTC TRBJ2-1 . . TRBV20-1
CASSQDARGDNEQFF TGCGCCAGCAGCCAAGATGCCAGGGGGGATAATGAGCAGTTCTTC TRBJ2-1 . . TRBV4-1
CSARGITGNSYNKQFF TGCAGTGCTAGAGGGATAACGGGAAACTCCTACAATAAGCAGTTCTTC TRBJ2-1 few . TRBV20-1
CASSLGQDDAQFF TGTGCCAGCAGCTTAGGACAGGACGATGCGCAGTTCTTC TRBJ2-1 . . TRBV11-3
CVSSFGTQYF TGTGTCAGCAGCTTCGGTACCCAGTACTTC TRBJ2-5 . . TRBV5-8
CASTTCQPQHF TGTGCCAGCACCACCTGTCAGCCCCAGCATTTT TRBJ1-5 many . TRBV5-6
CASNRQGSYNVQFF TGTGCCAGCAACCGACAGGGGTCCTACAATGTGCAGTTCTTC TRBJ2-1 . TRBD1 TRBV6-5
CASRSDTEAFF TGTGCCAGTCGCTCGGACACTGAAGCTTTCTTT TRBJ1-1 many . TRBV12-3/TRBV12-4
CSSTGTGVGDIQYF TGCAGTTCGACCGGGACAGGTGTGGGAGACATTCAGTACTTC TRBJ2-4 . TRBD1 TRBV20-1
CASNRDNFYGCTF . TRBJ1-2 once . TRBV11-1
CASSYRRNNGELFF TGTGCCAGTAGCTACCGGCGTAACAACGGGGAGCTGTTTTTT TRBJ2-2 . . TRBV11-2
CSAGTGVEKGEQFF TGCAGTGCTGGGACAGGGGTAGAAAAGGGTGAGCAATTCTTC TRBJ2-1 . TRBD1 TRBV20-1
CSTREGTSGRIQETQYF TGCAGTACTAGAGAAGGGACTAGCGGGAGGATACAAGAGACCCAGTACTTC TRBJ2-5 . TRBD2 TRBV20-1
CPSSTGTSVTDTQFF TGTCCCAGCAGCACCGGGACTAGCGTAACAGATACGCAGTTTTTT TRBJ2-3 . TRBD2 TRBV6-2/TRBV6-3
CASRLTGQGTYEQYF TGTGCCAGTAGGCTGACGGGACAGGGGACCTACGAGCAGTACTTC TRBJ2-7 . TRBD1 TRBV6-2/TRBV6-3
CASNYNLAGGWEAQYF TGTGCCAGCAATTACAATTTAGCAGGGGGCTGGGAGGCCCAGTACTTC TRBJ2-5 . TRBD1 TRBV6-5
CASSATGGAGGYTF TGCGCCAGCAGCGCGACAGGGGGCGCGGGAGGCTACACCTTC TRBJ1-2 few TRBD1 TRBV5-1
CASSLKRLAGVIAYEQYF TGTGCCAGCAGTTTGAAGAGACTAGCGGGAGTTATAGCCTACGAGCAGTACTTC TRBJ2-7 . TRBD2 TRBV12-3/TRBV12-4
CASSLGGTYDDYTF TGTGCCAGCAGCTTAGGAGGGACTTACGATGACTACACCTTC TRBJ1-2 once . TRBV11-3
CIVRPDSLCYGYTF TGCATTGTCCGCCCTGACAGTCTCTGCTATGGCTACACCTTC TRBJ1-2 . . TRBV20-1
CASSYSFGIRLHEQFF TGTGCCAGCAGTTACTCTTTCGGAATTAGGTTGCATGAGCAGTTCTTC TRBJ2-1 medium-sized . TRBV6-5
CSVPSTDTQYF TGCAGTGTTCCTAGCACAGATACGCAGTATTTT TRBJ2-3 . . TRBV20-1
CSAKQGTETQYF TGCAGTGCCAAACAGGGCACGGAGACCCAGTACTTC TRBJ2-5 . . TRBV20-1
CSVTGGGETQYF TGCAGCGTTACAGGGGGAGGCGAGACCCAGTACTTC TRBJ2-5 many TRBD1 TRBV29-1
CASSRLDSLGNQPQHF TGTGCCAGCAGCCGGCTGGACAGTCTTGGCAATCAGCCCCAGCATTTT TRBJ1-5 . . TRBV11-2
CSARATSGRWGEQFF TGCAGTGCTAGAGCCACTAGCGGGAGATGGGGTGAGCAGTTCTTC TRBJ2-1 . TRBD2 TRBV20-1
CAGSWGLGETQYF TGTGCCGGCAGTTGGGGCCTGGGAGAGACCCAATACTTC TRBJ2-5 . . TRBV11-2
CASSFDGSEQPQYF TGTGCCAGCAGCTTCGATGGTAGCGAACAGCCCCAGTATTTT TRBJ2-3 . . TRBV4-2
CASSWRQGRQTDTQYF TGTGCCAGCAGCTGGAGACAGGGCAGACAGACAGATACGCAGTATTTT TRBJ2-3 few TRBD1 TRBV7-8
CASSLALSYDQYF TGCGCCAGCAGTTTAGCGCTTTCCTACGACCAATACTTC TRBJ2-7 . . TRBV12-3/TRBV12-4
CASSHTSENNEQFF TGTGCCAGCAGCCATACTAGCGAGAACAATGAGCAGTTCTTC TRBJ2-1 . TRBD2 TRBV4-2
CASNPPGLRASSYEQYF TGTGCCAGCAACCCTCCGGGTTTGAGGGCCAGCTCCTACGAGCAGTACTTC TRBJ2-7 . . TRBV11-3
CASSWTEPALWQFF TGTGCCAGCAGCTGGACAGAACCGGCCCTCTGGCAGTTCTTC TRBJ2-1 few . TRBV7-8
CSARVAGHRSYEQYF TGCAGTGCTAGAGTAGCGGGACACCGGTCCTACGAGCAGTACTTC TRBJ2-7 many TRBD2 TRBV20-1